This T cell receptor (beta chain) was documented in a study of response to subunit inactivated influenza vaccine. Study conclusions and caveats: Authors suggested each seasonal influenza vaccination recruits few new T cells.

On this clonotype itself: Its matching antigen is unknown.

V shed 0 bases and J shed 6 bases, with 11 bases lying between them. Per the germline V gene, CDR1 is SGHRS and CDR2 is YFSETQ. CDR3 size: 14 residues. TCRdb used MiXCR to reprocess the RT-PCR reads, holding one entry per CDR3 protein. The table shows around 520,000 distinct CDR3 sequences, with roughly 25% occurring only once. The sample consisted of CD4+ T cells sorted from PBMCs, taken roughly 5 days after vaccination. This receptor was identified in a man over 45 who received an inactivated influenza vaccine. J is TRBJ2-3 and V is TRBV5-1, with D possibly matching TRBD1 (5 bases). This CDR3 reads CASSLGQSGDTQYF. In DNA form, the CDR3 reads TGCGCCAGCAGCTTGGGACAGTCCGGTGATACGCAGTATTTT.